This record concerns one TCR beta chain sequence. Its antigen remains unknown. The unexposed donors gave CD4+ T cells in about 2010-2019, prior to COVID-19. After about 10 days of culture, CD4+ T cells were isolated. Half the medium was replaced with IL-2 medium on days 3 and 7. Trimming left V 5 bases short and J 4 bases short, with 30 bases between. This CDR3 contains 20 residues. Germline loops: CDR1 MRHNA, CDR2 SNTAGT. The source of the sample is a study of CD4 T cells in relation to SARS-CoV-2 and coronaviruses. Clones were sequenced by immunoSEQ multiplex PCR, and TCRdb holds only the in-frame ones, with some missing. The sample contains about 29,000 clones, 75% to 80% of which appear only once.

The sequence was collected from a human donor in good health. This chain joins TRBV6-4 and TRBJ1-3; D uncertain. Sequencing was performed on CD4+ T cells from PBMCs, cultured in vitro. For the CDR3, the DNA is TGTGCCAGCAGTTGGAAGACGGGAGCGGGAGAATTTGAGTCGGGAAACACCATATATTTT. Translated, it gives CASSWKTGAGEFESGNTIYF.